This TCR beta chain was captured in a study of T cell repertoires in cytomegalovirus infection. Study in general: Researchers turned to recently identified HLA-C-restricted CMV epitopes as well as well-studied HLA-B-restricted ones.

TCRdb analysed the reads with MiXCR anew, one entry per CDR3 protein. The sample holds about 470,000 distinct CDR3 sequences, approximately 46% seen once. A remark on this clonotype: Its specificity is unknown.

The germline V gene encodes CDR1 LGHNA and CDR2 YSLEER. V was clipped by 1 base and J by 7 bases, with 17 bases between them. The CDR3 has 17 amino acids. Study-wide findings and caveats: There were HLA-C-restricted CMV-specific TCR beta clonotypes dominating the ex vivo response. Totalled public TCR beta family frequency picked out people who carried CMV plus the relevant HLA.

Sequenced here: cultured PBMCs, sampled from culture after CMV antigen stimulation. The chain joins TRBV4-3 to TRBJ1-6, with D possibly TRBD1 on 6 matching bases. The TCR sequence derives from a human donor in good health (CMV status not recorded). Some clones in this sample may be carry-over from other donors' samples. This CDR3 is CASSQVSQGFRNSPLHF. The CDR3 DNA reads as TGCGCCAGCAGCCAAGTTTCGCAGGGGTTCCGGAATTCACCCCTCCACTTT.